This T cell receptor (beta chain) originates from a study of memory CD4+ T cells and cytomegalovirus serostatus (dated by TCRdb to about 2019). Some background on the complete study: A total of about 33 healthy Belgian adults, of whom 9 were CMV seropositive and some 24 were CMV seronegative, were included in the cohort. The study sequenced CD4+ memory TCRbeta repertoires of a Belgian cohort with known cytomegalovirus serostatus to replicate a published TCR-based CMV serostatus classifier.

Study-wide findings and limitations: CMV serostatus prediction reached a median bootstrapped AUC of about 0.94 with the original framework and roughly 0.9 with a US-trained random forest. On the Belgian cohort, the classifier built on the original framework reached a median bootstrapped AUC of roughly 0.96, with a 95% CI of 0.76-1.00. Only CD4+CD45RO+ memory cells were sequenced, in contrast to the original study, in which naive and memory CD4+ and CD8+ populations were covered. Of 150 to 200 previously reported CMV-associated TCRbeta sequences, about 62 appeared in the CD4+ memory repertoires, each in one to five individuals. Results were interpreted as suggesting that the CMV-associated TCR signature is largely present in the CD4+ memory repertoire.

About this clone: No antigen is known for it. Base-call qualities are not available, and no considerably larger clone is one nucleotide away.

Single viable CD3+CD4+CD8-CD45RO+ cells were sorted as memory CD4+ T cells on a FACSAria II. CMV serostatus was determined with a Roche Elecsys assay detecting serum IgG against CMV pp150, pp28, p38 and p52. After the samples were thawed, total CD4+ T cells were enriched through positive selection using CD4 magnetic microbeads. The samples came from a different study that was designed specifically to examine the CD4+ T cell memory repertoire. Peripheral blood mononuclear cells were isolated and cryopreserved according to standard operating procedures, and serum was kept at -80 degrees C. The staining used CD3-PerCP (BW264/56), CD4-APC (RPA-T4), CD45RO-PE (UCHT1) and CD8-Pacific Orange (3B5) antibodies, and Sytox blue was used to exclude non-viable cells. CDR1 and CDR2 were assigned from the germline V gene (reference sequence) as SGHAT and FQDESV. V gives up 4 bases and J gives up 0 bases, and the segment between their germline ends measures 8 bases. Including cysteine and phenylalanine, the CDR3 has 14 amino acids. CDR3 DNA is the only sequence kept; it has 42 bases, read in frame from the first base.

The Quick-DNA Microprep Kit was used to extract genomic DNA from the sorted cells. Amplification of TCRbeta DNA was done with the immunoSEQ hsTCRbeta kit, following the protocol from the manufacturer. An Illumina MiSeq instrument was used to sequence the TCRbeta libraries. As for the authors' bioinformatics: Removing out-of-frame sequences left a few million distinct TCRbeta sequences, an average of about 73,000 per individual. Each individual was scored by the count of around 160 previously reported CMV-associated TCRbeta sequences and the total productive distinct TCRbeta count. A beta-binomial model was reimplemented in Python, and random forests from scikit-learn, run with default parameters, were trained on data from the US cohort. Classifier performance on the Belgian cohort was summarized as median AUC with percentile confidence intervals calculated over 10,000 bootstrap iterations. What TCRdb holds here is the immuneACCESS table cut down to in-frame rearrangements. Part of the clones is not present; checked against another copy, under half of the missing clones reflect an unresolved V gene, and the others are unexplained. D and trimming were read from the DNA, whereas the V and J calls and clone size are those reported in that table. The sample table lists 25,000 or so clones, about three quarters of them with a count of one. The ten largest clones represent 0.95% to 1.1% of the sample.

This clonotype was obtained from an adult in good health and CMV-seronegative. The V gene is TRBV11-1 and the J gene is TRBJ2-3; the D gene is tentatively TRBD1 or TRBD2, each matching 5 bases. Sequencing was done on a sample of memory CD4+ T cells from blood. The nucleotide sequence reads TGTGCCAGCAGCTCGGGACCCAGCACAGATACGCAGTATTTT. Its protein product is CASSSGPSTDTQYF. Reference TRBV11-1 and TRBJ2-3 genes cover what lies past the CDR3, so the full variable domain is EAEVAQSPRYKITEKSQAVAFWCDPISGHATLYWYRQILGQGPELLVQFQDESVVDDSQLPKDRFSAERLKGVDSTLKIQPAELGDSAMYLCASSSGPSTDTQYFGPGTRLTVL.